Described below is a single TCR beta chain sequence and its context. The target antigen is unknown. This specimen comes from a study of liver allograft versus peripheral blood T cells. Study details: Recipients' peripheral blood T cell receptor repertoires were compared with those in transplanted livers.

TCRdb reprocessed the reads with MiXCR, giving one entry per CDR3 protein. The sample lists 15,000 to 20,000 distinct CDR3 sequences, around 21% occurring once. V shed 6 bases and J 10 bases; nucleotides not matched to a gene: 14. The CDR3 runs to 16 residues. Findings of the study overall: Repertoires found inside liver allografts reportedly differed from T cell receptor repertoires in peripheral blood.

The receptor was derived from a human patient who had a liver transplant. Some T cells may be provided by the graft donor. The J gene is TRBJ2-1, the V gene TRBV12-3 or TRBV12-4, with 11 positions matching TRBD1. DNA for the CDR3: TGTGCCAGCAGGGGCCGAGCGGGACAGGGGGTGAGAGAGCAGTTCTTC. Protein sequence: CASRGRAGQGVREQFF.